The 13 T cell receptor beta chains reported below all come from one sample, sequenced in a study of shared clonotypes between healthy human individuals. The protocol was immunoSEQ multiplex PCR, while the TCRdb copy is restricted to in-frame clones and leaves out a portion. The sample has millions of clones, approximately 93% seen once. The specimen sequenced was naive CD4+ T cells from PBMCs. Subset: CD45RA+ positively selected. Receptor source: a man between 18 and 35 years old in good health. Some clones in this sample may be carry-over from other donors' samples.

V usage is TRBV19 and J usage is TRBJ2-5; 8 bases are shared with TRBD2. With the DNA end fitting TRBJ2-7 better, the J assignment may be wrong. CDR1 LNHDA and CDR2 SQIVND come from the germline V gene (reference sequence). This CDR3 region has 15 residues. CDR3 region: CASSIVSSGIYEQYF. Here the CDR3 DNA reads TGTGCCAGTAGTATAGTTAGTAGCGGGATCTACGAGCAGTACTTC.

This clone appeared once. Other nucleotide sequences in the sample specify the same CDR3. This rearrangement joins TRBV5-1 to TRBJ2-3; D unclear. CDR1 SGHRS and CDR2 YFSETQ come from the germline V gene. The V end was cut by 0 bases, the J end by 0 bases, with 5 bases between. The CDR3 length is 14 residues. CDR3 nucleotides: TGCGCCAGCAGCTTGGCTGACAGCACAGATACGCAGTATTTT. Translating gives CASSLADSTDTQYF.

This clone was recorded once. This chain joins TRBV5-1 and TRBJ2-3; D not certain. Germline CDR1 and CDR2: SGHRS and YFSETQ. CDR3 length: 13 residues. The ends were cut back, 1 base at V and 6 bases at J, with 9 bases in the middle. CDR3 bases: TGCGCCAGCAGCTTGTTAGGGTGGGATACGCAGTATTTT. As protein: CASSLLGWDTQYF.

The chain joins TRBV7-9 to TRBJ2-3, with 10 bases that match TRBD2. CDR3 length: 19 residues. Trimming removed 4 bases from V and 0 bases from J; junction bases left unmatched: 13. CDR1 and CDR2 (germline): SEHNR, FQNEAQ (reference sequence). In nucleotides, the CDR3 is TGTGCCAGCAGCTCAACCCTAGCGGGAGAAGGCCGAAGCACAGATACGCAGTATTTT. Translating gives CASSSTLAGEGRSTDTQYF.

This clone was recorded a few times. The chain carries TRBV19 and TRBJ1-1; D perhaps matches TRBD1 (6 bases). V gave up 5 bases and J gave up 2 bases, with 9 bases separating them. Germline loops: CDR1 LNHDA, CDR2 SQIVND (reference sequence). The CDR3 consists of 13 residues. The CDR3 DNA follows: TGTGCCAGTAGTGGACAGATCAACACTGAAGCTTTCTTT. Translating gives CASSGQINTEAFF.

This chain connects TRBV7-6 to TRBJ1-5; D call uncertain. V dropped 5 bases and J dropped 1 base, with 15 bases sitting between them. The CDR3 loop spans 16 amino acids. CDR1 is SGHVS, CDR2 FNYEAQ, per germline. The CDR3 loop reads CASSIGGLGSNQPQHF. The CDR3, as DNA: TGTGCCAGCAGCATAGGAGGGCTGGGGAGCAATCAGCCCCAGCATTTT.

The rearrangement links TRBV6-6 to TRBJ2-7, with TRBD2 identical over 7 bases. The CDR3 covers 16 residues. Germline trimming cut 5 bases from V and 0 bases from J; bases unmatched to any gene: 10. Germline assignment: CDR1 MNHNY and CDR2 SVGAGI (reference sequence). This CDR3 reads CASSTVRGGGSYEQYF. As DNA, the CDR3 is TGTGCCAGCAGTACCGTTCGTGGCGGGGGCTCCTACGAGCAGTACTTC.

The chain combines TRBV5-8 with TRBJ1-5; D gene ambiguous. V shed 4 bases and J shed 0 bases, with 17 bases lying between them. Germline CDR1 is SGHTS and CDR2 is YDEGEE. The CDR3 loop spans 17 amino acids. The CDR3 reads CASSPRRVEYSNQPQHF. The CDR3 DNA reads as TGTGCCAGCAGCCCTAGACGGGTGGAATATAGCAATCAGCCCCAGCATTTT.

The chain is built from TRBV4-3 and TRBJ2-1, with D perhaps given as TRBD1 or TRBD2 (5 bases each). This CDR3 spans 14 amino acids. Trimming removed 2 bases at V and 9 bases at J, with 14 bases between. Per the germline V gene, CDR1 is LGHNA and CDR2 is YSLEER. This chain's CDR3 is CASSQQVRGGEQFF. The CDR3 bases are TGCGCCAGCAGCCAACAGGTCCGTGGGGGTGAGCAGTTCTTC.

There are a few counts of this clone. The V gene is TRBV7-9, the J gene TRBJ2-7, with a weak D call TRBD1 (5 bases). V lost 4 bases and J 2 bases, leaving 9 bases between the germline ends. The CDR3 runs to 13 residues. Germline assignment: CDR1 SEHNR and CDR2 FQNEAQ (reference sequence). The DNA of the CDR3 is TGTGCCAGCAGCTCGACAGTAACCTACGAGCAGTACTTC. Its protein product is CASSSTVTYEQYF.

The chain carries TRBV4-3 and TRBJ2-7; D gene unclear. Germline CDR1 reads LGHNA; CDR2 reads YSLEER. The CDR3 runs to 13 residues. V was pared by 0 bases and J by 5 bases, with 8 bases between. The CDR3 is CASSQDPDDEQYF. The CDR3 DNA reads TGCGCCAGCAGCCAAGATCCAGACGACGAGCAGTACTTC.

Of note for this clone: This CDR3 is also generated by other DNA sequences in the sample. The J gene is TRBJ2-7, the V gene TRBV5-1, with TRBD1 identical over 7 bases. Trimming took 3 bases from V and 2 from J; bases not matched to a gene: 5. Germline V CDR1 and CDR2: SGHRS, YFSETQ. This CDR3 comprises 14 residues. The CDR3 DNA is TGCGCCAGCAGCTCTACCGGGACAGCCTACGAGCAGTACTTC. It encodes CASSSTGTAYEQYF.

The J gene is TRBJ2-5, the V gene TRBV6-6; TRBD2 agrees at 9 bases. Looked up from germline, CDR1 is MNHNY and CDR2 is SVGAGI (reference sequence). This CDR3 comprises 16 residues. The trim removed 5 bases at V and 5 bases at J, leaving 12 bases unmatched. CDR3 residues: CASSLAGGGATETQYF. DNA for the CDR3: TGTGCCAGCAGTCTGGCGGGAGGGGGCGCCACCGAGACCCAGTACTTC.